This TCR beta chain was identified in a study of T and B cells in COVID-19 patients. Study in general: COVID-19 patients gave peripheral blood either during active infection or after recovery. The recovered patients had mostly mild to moderate COVID-19 with outpatient management. Study observations and caveats: Exclusive to the recovered cohort were 2,300 or so TCR clusters, over 25 of them with low generation probability. In COVID-19 patients, T cell receptor beta variable and joining gene use was reportedly strongly skewed.

BIOMED2 TRB-A/B primer pools were used in multiplex TRB PCR. Each CDR3 protein gets one entry after TCRdb re-called the multiplex PCR reads with MiXCR. The sample includes around 30,000 distinct CDR3 sequences, approximately 32% of them seen just once. This CDR3 spans 16 amino acids. V was clipped by 7 bases and J by 8 bases, with 24 bases between them. Germline CDR1 reads SEHNR; CDR2 reads FQNEAQ (reference sequence). From blood, roughly 250-500 ng of genomic DNA served as TRB template. With regard to this clonotype: The antigen is undetermined.

What was sequenced was blood. This receptor was obtained from a human donor who had recovered from COVID-19. This chain links TRBV7-9 with TRBJ2-1; TRBD1 might be the D (5 bases). Here the CDR3 reads CASIIKWGREKDEQFF. CDR3 nucleotides: TGTGCCAGCATCATAAAGTGGGGCAGGGAAAAAGATGAGCAGTTCTTC.